The T cell receptor beta chain described here comes from a study of blood T cells in healthy people across ages. Regarding the study as a whole: Across the age range, TCR beta diversity per million T cells fell in a roughly linear way. Estimates drawn from one million T cells were deemed to understate diversity.

Germline V gene sequence: CDR1 MNHEY, CDR2 SVGEGT. CDR3 length: 13 residues. The V gene lost 2 bases and the J gene lost 0 bases, with 5 bases spanning the gap. Next came a second PCR, run for about 7 to 12 cycles, which used a sample-barcoded 5' primer along with a J-beta primer mix. Each sample yielded at least 2.5 million CDR3-containing paired-end reads. TCRdb redid the calling of the 5' RACE reads with MiXCR, one entry per CDR3 protein. Among about 2 million distinct CDR3 sequences listed, around 48% were seen once. This clonotype appeared a few times. The antigen is not known. The chain has TRBV6-2 or TRBV6-3 and TRBJ2-7; D remains ambiguous. The sequence came from a woman aged 40 to 49 in good health. The source material was blood. The CDR3 nucleotides read TGTGCCAGCAGTTACGGCTACTCCTACGAGCAGTACTTC. Its translation: CASSYGYSYEQYF.